A single sample is the source of the 24 T cell receptor beta chains below, sequenced in a study of cytomegalovirus exposure and HLA in healthy donors. The study ran its PCR with 60 Vbeta and 13 Jbeta primers. Using immunoSEQ multiplex PCR, the repertoire was profiled, and TCRdb retains in-frame clones only, with some absent. The sample has over 100,000 clones; about three fifths are singletons. The sequenced sample consisted of PBMCs. These receptors were obtained from a man aged 40-49 years in good health and CMV-seropositive.

This clone was seen more than once but under ten times. The V gene is TRBV10-3, the J gene TRBJ1-3; TRBD1 matches at 7 bases. This CDR3 is 14 amino acids long. V dropped 6 bases and J dropped 0; count of bases not matched to a gene: 2. The germline CDR1 and CDR2 sequences are ENHRY and SYGVKD. CDR3 residues: CAIRGDSSGNTIYF. CDR3 nucleotide sequence: TGTGCCATCAGGGGGGACAGCTCTGGAAACACCATATATTTT.

The chain couples TRBV5-6 to TRBJ2-1; D is uncertain. CDR1 is SGHDT and CDR2 is YYEEEE in the germline V gene. This CDR3 is 15 amino acids long. Trimming took off 3 bases at V and 3 bases at J, with 13 bases between the two ends. The CDR3 region has the DNA TGTGCCAGCAGCTACCCCCCGCTGAGCTACAATGAGCAGTTCTTC. It codes for CASSYPPLSYNEQFF.

The CDR3 sequence: CASSLGAGRTGELFF. CDR3 sequence (DNA): TGTGCCAGCAGCTTAGGGGCAGGGCGTACCGGGGAGCTGTTTTTT. The chain links TRBV7-7 to TRBJ2-2, with D tentatively TRBD1 (5 bases). V lost 1 base, J lost 5 bases, and 11 bases lay in between. The CDR3 length is 15 residues. The V gene's germline CDR1 is SSHAT and CDR2 FNYEAQ (reference sequence).

The table lists this clone with a few counts. The junction shows a germline mismatch at one end, possibly a read error. The V call is TRBV4-1, the J call TRBJ1-1; 9 bases fit TRBD1. This CDR3 spans 18 amino acids. Germline V CDR1 and CDR2: MGHRA, YSYEKL. Written as DNA, the CDR3 is TGCGCCAGCAGCCAGACAGGGGGGGGTCGAGGTTTGAAGACTGAAGCTTTCTTT. Translating gives CASSQTGGGRGLKTEAFF.

The chain couples TRBV6-5 to TRBJ1-1; tentative D call: TRBD1 (5 bases). V dropped 0 bases and J dropped 0 bases, with 11 bases sitting between them. CDR1 is MNHEY, CDR2 SVGAGI, per germline. This CDR3 is built from 16 residues. CDR3 sequence: CASSYSPGRMNTEAFF. In nucleotides, the CDR3 is TGTGCCAGCAGTTACTCCCCAGGGCGGATGAACACTGAAGCTTTCTTT.

J is TRBJ2-7 and V is TRBV7-6, with D possibly matching TRBD1 (5 bases). Germline CDR1 SGHVS, CDR2 FNYEAQ. V lost 5 bases, J lost 5 bases, and 22 bases lay in between. This CDR3 contains 16 residues. CDR3 sequence: CASSLQSRSRVHEQYF. CDR3 DNA: TGTGCCAGCAGCCTTCAGTCTAGATCCAGGGTCCACGAGCAGTACTTC.

This clone was found a few times. This chain joins TRBV2 and TRBJ1-2; TRBD1 matches at 9 bases. The ends lost 6 bases at V and 4 bases at J; junction bases unmatched: 6. Germline lookup yields CDR1 SNHLY and CDR2 FYNNEI. The CDR3 is 14 amino acids. The CDR3 here is CASRAGQGIYGYTF. The CDR3 DNA reads as TGTGCCAGCAGAGCGGGACAGGGTATCTATGGCTACACCTTC. The full variable domain, completed using reference TRBV2 and TRBJ1-2, is EPEVTQTPSHQVTQMGQEVILRCVPISNHLYFYWYRQILGQKVEFLVSFYNNEISEKSEIFDDQFSVERPDGSNFTLKIRSTKLEDSAMYFCASRAGQGIYGYTFGSGTRLTVV.

This clone showed up just once. The V gene is TRBV7-8, the J gene TRBJ1-5; 7 nucleotides align to TRBD1. The CDR3 has 15 residues. Germline V gene lookup returns CDR1 SGHVS and CDR2 FQNEAQ. V lost 3 bases, J lost 4 bases, and 6 bases stayed unmatched. This chain's CDR3 is CASSFSGTANQPQHF. DNA for the CDR3: TGTGCCAGCAGCTTCTCCGGGACAGCGAATCAGCCCCAGCATTTT.

V gene TRBV4-2 combines with J gene TRBJ1-6, with D possibly being TRBD1 (6 bases). The CDR3 is 15 amino acids. Trimming stripped 0 bases from V and 7 bases from J, with 10 bases between. CDR1 LGHNA and CDR2 YNFKEQ come from the germline V gene. The chain's CDR3 is CASSQDYRGNSPLHF. CDR3 coding DNA: TGTGCCAGCAGCCAAGATTATAGGGGGAATTCACCCCTCCACTTT.

The chain carries TRBV6-1 and TRBJ1-3; D possibly corresponds to TRBD1 (5 bases). This CDR3 contains 16 residues. V was trimmed by 4 bases and J by 3 bases, leaving 16 bases between them. The V gene's germline CDR1 is MNHNS and CDR2 SASEGT. The CDR3 region has the DNA TGTGCCAGCAGTGGGACCAGGGCTGGCGGTGGAAACACCATATATTTT. Translation gives CASSGTRAGGGNTIYF.

This clone was picked up one time. This chain connects TRBV5-1 to TRBJ2-3; D is ambiguous. This CDR3 region has 14 residues. Germline CDR1 and CDR2: SGHRS and YFSETQ. Trimming removed 1 base from V and 2 bases from J, with 8 bases in between. This CDR3 reads CASSLRRDTDTQYF. CDR3 nucleotide sequence: TGCGCCAGCAGCTTGAGGAGAGACACAGATACGCAGTATTTT.

The table lists this clone with a count of one. The sample contains more than one DNA sequence encoding this CDR3. The J gene is TRBJ2-1, the V gene TRBV18; tentatively, D is TRBD2 (6 bases). Germline values: CDR1 KGHSH, CDR2 LQKENI. V lost 3 bases and J 6 bases, leaving 6 bases between the germline ends. The CDR3 totals 12 residues. CDR3 in DNA: TGTGCCAGCTCACCCGGGGGCAATGAGCAGTTCTTC. It encodes CASSPGGNEQFF.

This clone was recorded once. The rearrangement uses TRBV9 and TRBJ2-2; possibly TRBD1 for D (5 bases). This CDR3 comprises 16 residues. V shed 0 bases and J shed 1 base, with 10 bases lying between them. Looked up from germline, CDR1 is SGDLS and CDR2 is YYNGEE. The CDR3 nucleotides read TGTGCCAGCAGCGTAGATGGGGCGAGGAACACCGGGGAGCTGTTTTTT. Protein: CASSVDGARNTGELFF.

The chain combines TRBV7-9 with TRBJ2-3; D may be TRBD1 (5 bases). The CDR3 length is 15 residues. V was clipped by 9 bases and J by 2 bases, with 18 bases between them. Germline CDR1 and CDR2: SEHNR and FQNEAQ (reference sequence). The CDR3 DNA sequence: TGTGCCAGTTCCACCAGGGCGCCTACCACAGATACGCAGTATTTT. It codes for CASSTRAPTTDTQYF.

The genes are TRBV15 and TRBJ2-1; the match to TRBD1 covers 10 bases. Germline V gives CDR1 LNHNV, CDR2 YYDKDF (reference sequence). Trimming cost V 8 bases and J 3 bases; bases outside gene matches: 7. This CDR3 region has 15 residues. As DNA, the CDR3 is TGTGCCACCGCTACCGGGACAGGGGTCTACAATGAGCAGTTCTTC. Its translation is CATATGTGVYNEQFF.

This chain uses TRBV7-8 with TRBJ1-4, with 8 bases identical to TRBD1. The V segment lost 5 bases and the J segment 5 bases; nucleotides outside the gene matches: 10. The CDR3 has 16 amino acids. Germline V gives CDR1 SGHVS, CDR2 FQNEAQ. This chain's CDR3 is CASSATGVGRNEKLFF. CDR3 in DNA: TGTGCCAGCAGCGCGACAGGGGTTGGAAGGAATGAAAAACTGTTTTTT.

This clone was observed a few times. The chain combines TRBV2 with TRBJ2-7, with 8 nucleotides matching TRBD1. This CDR3 spans 15 amino acids. Trimming took 3 bases from V and 5 from J; bases not matched to a gene: 9. Germline CDR1 SNHLY, CDR2 FYNNEI. The chain's CDR3 is CASSERSRTGHEQYF. The CDR3, as DNA: TGTGCCAGCAGTGAGAGGTCCCGGACAGGGCACGAGCAGTACTTC.

The V call is TRBV9, the J call TRBJ2-7; D gene ambiguous. V shed 4 bases and J shed 0 bases, with 5 bases lying between them. CDR3 length: 12 amino acids. The germline V gene has CDR1 SGDLS and CDR2 YYNGEE. The CDR3 coding sequence is TGTGCCAGCAGCCCTAGCTCCTACGAGCAGTACTTC. Translation gives CASSPSSYEQYF.

The chain carries TRBV4-2 and TRBJ2-5, with 10 bases fitting TRBD2. Germline assignment: CDR1 LGHNA and CDR2 YNFKEQ. V lost 4 bases, J lost 4 bases, and 15 bases stayed unmatched. The CDR3 covers 18 residues. CDR3 protein: CASSRSVASGGPVETQYF. In DNA form, the CDR3 reads TGTGCCAGCAGCCGATCGGTGGCTAGCGGGGGTCCGGTAGAGACCCAGTACTTC.

This clone was seen only once. A read error may account for a junction end that differs from germline. The V gene is TRBV10-1, the J gene TRBJ1-1; D possibly corresponds to TRBD1 (5 bases). From germline, CDR1 is WNHNN and CDR2 SYGVQD (reference sequence). CDR3 length equals 17 residues. CDR3 sequence (DNA): TGCGCCAGCAGTGAGTGGGAGGGGAGGGATTCGAACGCTGAAGCTTTCTTT. It encodes CASSEWEGRDSNAEAFF.

This sequence joins TRBV18 and TRBJ2-2; D is undetermined. The ends were cut back, 6 bases at V and 4 bases at J, with 6 bases in the middle. This CDR3 has 12 amino acids. Germline values: CDR1 KGHSH, CDR2 LQKENI. The CDR3 is CASSASTGELFF. Written as DNA, the CDR3 is TGTGCCAGCTCCGCGAGCACCGGGGAGCTGTTTTTT.

V and J are TRBV19 and TRBJ1-5; D is undetermined. CDR3 length: 16 amino acids. Germline V lookup: CDR1 LNHDA, CDR2 SQIVND (reference sequence). Trimming left V 6 bases short and J 1 base short, with 16 bases between. The CDR3 DNA reads as TGTGCCAGTAGCTCCACCCTCGCCAGAAGCAATCAGCCCCAGCATTTT. Translation gives CASSSTLARSNQPQHF.

The chain links TRBV7-8 to TRBJ1-4, with no clear D. V was shortened by 4 bases and J by 0 bases, with 9 bases between the two germline ends. Germline CDR1 SGHVS, CDR2 FQNEAQ. The CDR3 runs to 15 residues. CDR3 nucleotide sequence: TGTGCCAGCAGCTCCCCTTCAGCAACTAATGAAAAACTGTTTTTT. Translated: CASSSPSATNEKLFF.

The sample holds a few counts of this clone. The gene calls are TRBV1 and TRBJ2-7; the table's D call, TRBD2, has no DNA check behind it. TRBV1 is labeled a pseudogene. CDR3 length: 17 residues. CDR3 nucleotides: TGCACCAGCAGCCAAGTCCCCTTGACTAGCGGGGTCTACGAGCAGTACTTC. Protein sequence: CTSSQVPLTSGVYEQYF.